This TCR beta chain originates from a study of OX40 agonist ivuxolimab in advanced cancers. Whole-study context: One patient with hepatocellular carcinoma and two with cutaneous melanoma, three in all, had partial responses.

Trimming took 4 bases from V and 5 from J, leaving 9 bases between them. The CDR3 contains 13 residues. Per the germline V gene, CDR1 is ENHRY and CDR2 is SYGVKD. On this clone itself: Its cognate antigen is unknown.

Overall study findings and caveats: There were, on average, more expanded clones in CD8+ T cells than in CD4+.

Sequenced by immunoSEQ multiplex PCR; TCRdb stores in-frame clones only, minus some. The sample has fewer than 85,000 clones; around 81% are singletons. This receptor was taken from an adult with an advanced solid tumor such as melanoma, head and neck, liver or kidney cancer. Sequenced here: CD4+ or CD8+ T cells sorted from blood, sampled in a trial of the OX40 agonist ivuxolimab. The chain recombines TRBV10-3 with TRBJ1-5; D not certain. This chain's CDR3 is CAISAMGDQPQHF. The CDR3 DNA reads TGTGCCATCAGTGCTATGGGCGATCAGCCCCAGCATTTT.